A single sample is the source of the 10 T cell receptor beta chains below, sequenced in a study of T cell responses to AZD1222 COVID-19 vaccine. Produced via immunoSEQ multiplex PCR; TCRdb's table is partial and in-frame only. The profile shows tens of thousands of clones, roughly 87% of them singletons. Sequencing used peripheral blood, obtained 28 days after the second AZD1222 dose. Receptors were obtained from an adult who received the AZD1222 COVID-19 vaccine.

The sample holds a few counts of this clone. The chain employs TRBV6-5 and TRBJ1-2, with TRBD1 matching over 9 bases. The germline gives CDR1 MNHEY, CDR2 SVGAGI. Trimming at V came to 6 bases and at J to 0 bases, leaving 2 bases not matched to a gene. The CDR3 length is 14 residues. The CDR3 DNA is TGTGCCAGCAGAAGGGACAGGGCTAACTATGGCTACACCTTC. As protein: CASRRDRANYGYTF.

The chain employs TRBV7-6 and TRBJ1-6; D might be TRBD1 (5 bases). Germline values: CDR1 SGHVS, CDR2 FNYEAQ. The CDR3 extends over 16 amino acids. Trimming took off 5 bases at V and 2 bases at J, with 13 bases between the two ends. CDR3 nucleotide sequence: TGTGCCAGCAGCAGGGGTGTGGGCGCCTATAATTCACCCCTCCACTTT. Amino acid sequence: CASSRGVGAYNSPLHF.

The chain joins TRBV7-9 to TRBJ2-6, with D perhaps matching TRBD1 (6 bases). The V end lost 1 base, the J end lost 3 bases, and 13 bases lay between the germline ends. Germline assignment: CDR1 SEHNR and CDR2 FQNEAQ (reference sequence). CDR3 length equals 17 residues. The CDR3, as DNA: TGTGCCAGCAGCTTAGGCCAGGGGCAAGGTGGGGCCAACGTCCTGACTTTC. The encoded protein is CASSLGQGQGGANVLTF.

The chain links TRBV2 to TRBJ1-3; no reliable D call. V was clipped by 7 bases and J by 10 bases, with 11 bases between them. The CDR3 consists of 11 residues. Per germline, CDR1 SNHLY and CDR2 FYNNEI. The CDR3 reads CASMWERTIYF. For the CDR3, the DNA is TGTGCCAGCATGTGGGAGCGGACCATATATTTT.

There are a few counts of this clone. V usage is TRBV7-2 and J usage is TRBJ2-3; D might be TRBD2 (7 bases). This CDR3 spans 18 amino acids. In germline, CDR1 is SGHTA, CDR2 FQGNSA. V lost 0 bases, J lost 8 bases, and 24 bases lay in between. CDR3 residues: CASSLAGGVAGALGTQYF. DNA for the CDR3: TGTGCCAGCAGCTTAGCGGGAGGGGTGGCAGGGGCCTTGGGTACGCAGTATTTT.

The chain recombines TRBV30 with TRBJ2-7, with D possibly being TRBD1 (6 bases). The CDR3 runs 14 residues. Germline V gives CDR1 GTSNPN, CDR2 SVGIG (reference sequence). Trimming removed 0 bases from V and 2 bases from J, with 11 bases in between. CDR3 region: CAWSVGRGTYEQYF. The CDR3 DNA is TGTGCCTGGAGTGTAGGCAGGGGAACCTACGAGCAGTACTTC.

The V call is TRBV19, the J call TRBJ2-7; tentative D call: TRBD1 (7 bases). V shed 5 bases and J shed 2 bases, with 13 bases lying between them. There are 14 residues in the CDR3. Germline CDR1 reads LNHDA; CDR2 reads SQIVND (reference sequence). CDR3 residues: CASSEGRGAYEQYF. The CDR3 bases are TGTGCCAGTAGTGAGGGCAGGGGGGCCTACGAGCAGTACTTC.

This clone has only a few counts. The chain carries TRBV27 and TRBJ2-7, with TRBD2 matching 7 bases. The CDR3 contains 14 residues. V shed 4 bases, J shed 0 bases, and the junction held 3 bases outside the gene matches. CDR1 and CDR2 from the germline V gene are MNHEY and SMNVEV (reference sequence). CDR3 DNA: TGTGCCAGCAGTTCTACTAGCGCCTCCTACGAGCAGTACTTC. Residues: CASSSTSASYEQYF.

This chain joins TRBV9 and TRBJ2-1, with 12 positions matching TRBD2. J lost 5 bases, V lost 4 bases, and 10 bases had no gene match. Per the germline V gene, CDR1 is SGDLS and CDR2 is YYNGEE. CDR3 length: 17 amino acids. CDR3 in amino acids: CASSFTPGLAGDNEQFF. The CDR3 nucleotides are TGTGCCAGCAGCTTCACACCGGGACTAGCGGGCGACAATGAGCAGTTCTTC. The variable domain in full, with the rest retrieved from reference TRBV9 and TRBJ2-1, is DSGVTQTPKHLITATGQRVTLRCSPRSGDLSVYWYQQSLDQGLQFLIQYYNGEERAKGNILERFSAQQFPDLHSELNLSSLELGDSALYFCASSFTPGLAGDNEQFFGPGTRLTVL.

The chain employs TRBV5-1 and TRBJ2-1; TRBD1 might be the D (6 bases). Germline V lookup: CDR1 SGHRS, CDR2 YFSETQ. Between the trimmed V and J ends, which lost 1 base and 0 bases, there was a span of 11 bases. CDR3 size: 16 residues. The CDR3 DNA sequence: TGCGCCAGCAGCTTGTTACAGGGCTTCTCCTACAATGAGCAGTTCTTC. It codes for CASSLLQGFSYNEQFF.